This TCR beta chain was profiled in a study of beta chain features in type 1 diabetes. About this clone: Its antigen is undetermined.

Study results and limitations: Across patients, naive, central memory and Treg TCRB repertoires exhibited apparently greater similarity than was observed across healthy donors. There were fewer insertions and more deletions at the VDJ junctions of type 1 diabetes patients.

The V segment lost 6 bases and the J segment 3 bases; nucleotides outside the gene matches: 8. The CDR3 totals 14 residues. The germline V gene encodes CDR1 SQVTM and CDR2 ANQGSEA. The isolated RNA, all of it, was reverse transcribed, so expressed TCRB transcripts were what got sequenced. Repertoires were generated with immunoSEQ multiplex PCR, while TCRdb's copy carries only in-frame clones and drops some. In the table there are about 250,000 clones, 14% of which are singletons. Sequencing was done on a sample of naive CD4+ T cells from blood. The receptor comes from a woman in her thirties or forties in good health. The chain carries TRBV29-1 and TRBJ1-5, with TRBD1 identical over 7 bases. The CDR3, as DNA: TGCAGCGTGACCGGGACAGACCCCAATCAGCCCCAGCATTTT. The encoded protein is CSVTGTDPNQPQHF.